A selection of T cell receptor beta chains follows, all from one sample in a study of blood T cell repertoires in COVID-19. Only in-frame clones appear in the TCRdb table, and some are missing; sequencing was by immunoSEQ multiplex PCR. The sample has 250,000 to 300,000 clones, over 85% seen once. The sample comprised PBMCs or T cells enriched from blood (not recorded which). The receptor source for this set is a woman aged 50 to 60 who had been exposed to COVID-19. The CDR3 runs from the conserved cysteine through the conserved F or W. A D gene is named only where the DNA matches it firmly. Clone sizes are given selectively: once, few, many, or a class where the clone is expanded.

CASSQDLGGFVTYEQYF | TGTGCCAGCAGCCAAGATCTTGGGGGGTTCGTTACCTACGAGCAGTACTTC | . | 17 | TRBJ2-7 | . | TRBV3-1/TRBV3-2
CASSVDVTEVDEQYF | TGTGCCAGCAGCGTAGATGTCACTGAAGTGGACGAGCAGTACTTC | . | 15 | TRBJ2-7 | . | TRBV9
CASTFLADWVAGTDTQYF | TGTGCCAGCACCTTCCTAGCGGATTGGGTCGCGGGCACAGATACGCAGTATTTT | . | 18 | TRBJ2-3 | TRBD2 | TRBV28
CASSPSPRGRGNTIYF | TGTGCCAGCAGCCCCTCCCCCAGGGGGCGAGGAAACACCATATATTTT | few | 16 | TRBJ1-3 | TRBD1 | TRBV7-8
CASSQVAGSEAFF | TGTGCCAGCAGCCAAGTGGCGGGCTCTGAAGCTTTCTTT | . | 13 | TRBJ1-1 | . | TRBV3-1/TRBV3-2
CASSLFGANVLTF | TGTGCCAGCAGTCTGTTCGGGGCCAACGTCCTGACTTTC | . | 13 | TRBJ2-6 | . | TRBV5-8
CAISRQLPYEQYF | TGTGCCATCAGTCGACAGCTTCCCTACGAGCAGTACTTC | . | 13 | TRBJ2-7 | . | TRBV28
CASSLATGTGYIYGYTF | TGCGCCAGCAGCTTGGCCACCGGGACAGGGTATATCTATGGCTACACCTTC | few | 17 | TRBJ1-2 | TRBD1 | TRBV5-1
CASGRQHNQPQHF | TGTGCCAGCGGAAGACAGCACAATCAGCCCCAGCATTTT | . | 13 | TRBJ1-5 | . | TRBV9
CASSLALDRGNEKLFF | TGTGCCAGCAGCTTAGCGCTGGACAGGGGGAATGAAAAACTGTTTTTT | . | 16 | TRBJ1-4 | TRBD1 | TRBV7-9
CASSTERLRKTDTQYF | TGTGCCAGCTCAACGGAGCGACTAAGAAAGACAGATACGCAGTATTTT | . | 16 | TRBJ2-3 | . | TRBV18
CASSFGRGSGTDTQYF | TGTGCCAGCAGCTTTGGGCGGGGGTCGGGCACAGATACGCAGTATTTT | once | 16 | TRBJ2-3 | TRBD2 | TRBV7-6
CASSRGGDTGELFF | TGTGCCAGTAGTCGGGGGGGAGACACCGGGGAGCTGTTTTTT | . | 14 | TRBJ2-2 | TRBD2 | TRBV19
CASSAPSGQETQYF | TGTGCCAGCAGCGCGCCTAGCGGGCAAGAGACCCAGTACTTC | . | 14 | TRBJ2-5 | TRBD2 | TRBV5-4
CASSTRQGGRYNEQFF | TGTGCCAGCAGTACCCGACAGGGAGGTCGCTACAATGAGCAGTTCTTC | once | 16 | TRBJ2-1 | . | TRBV28
CASSRGQGAATNEKLFF | TGTGCCAGCTCTCGAGGACAGGGGGCGGCAACTAATGAAAAACTGTTTTTT | . | 17 | TRBJ1-4 | TRBD1 | TRBV18
CASSVGVYSYNEQFF | TGTGCCAGCAGTGTCGGGGTGTACTCCTACAATGAGCAGTTCTTC | . | 15 | TRBJ2-1 | . | TRBV25-1
CAWSLLGQRLNTEAFF | TGTGCCTGGAGCCTGTTGGGGCAGCGCCTGAACACTGAAGCTTTCTTT | . | 16 | TRBJ1-1 | . | TRBV30
CASSQDRSNQPQHF | TGTGCCAGCAGCCAAGACAGAAGCAATCAGCCCCAGCATTTT | . | 14 | TRBJ1-5 | . | TRBV3-1/TRBV3-2
CASSLSGGSADTQYF | TGTGCCAGCAGCTTATCGGGGGGGTCTGCAGATACGCAGTATTTT | . | 15 | TRBJ2-3 | TRBD2 | TRBV5-8
CASSSAQGIRETQYF | TGTGCCAGCAGTTCAGCACAGGGGATTCGGGAGACCCAGTACTTC | once | 15 | TRBJ2-5 | TRBD1 | TRBV28
CASSVAGGSGYTF | TGTGCCAGCAGTGTAGCAGGGGGATCTGGCTACACCTTC | . | 13 | TRBJ1-2 | TRBD1 | TRBV6-4
CASSDQGPYGYTF | TGTGCCAGCAGTGACCAGGGCCCCTATGGCTACACCTTC | . | 13 | TRBJ1-2 | . | TRBV2
CASSTHPGANYGYTF | TGTGCCAGCAGTACACATCCAGGGGCTAACTATGGCTACACCTTC | . | 15 | TRBJ1-2 | . | TRBV28
CASSGRNLGIYEQYF | TGTGCCAGCAGCGGTAGGAACCTAGGCATCTACGAGCAGTACTTC | . | 15 | TRBJ2-7 | . | TRBV28
CASRENGDSPLHF | TGTGCCAGCAGAGAAAACGGAGATTCACCCCTCCACTTT | . | 13 | TRBJ1-6 | . | TRBV2
CSAQLPGEAFF | TGCAGTGCCCAACTCCCGGGTGAAGCTTTCTTT | . | 11 | TRBJ1-1 | . | TRBV20-1
CASSLARQEDTQYF | TGCGCCAGCAGCTTGGCGAGGCAAGAAGATACGCAGTATTTT | . | 14 | TRBJ2-3 | . | TRBV5-1
CASSLVTGANTEAFF | TGTGCCAGCAGCTTAGTAACAGGGGCGAACACTGAAGCTTTCTTT | . | 15 | TRBJ1-1 | TRBD1 | TRBV7-2
CAWRDWDKGAGANVLTF | TGTGCCTGGAGAGACTGGGACAAGGGCGCTGGGGCCAACGTCCTGACTTTC | . | 17 | TRBJ2-6 | . | TRBV30
CASSQPDSPYGYTF | TGTGCCAGCAGCCAACCTGACAGCCCCTATGGCTACACCTTC | . | 14 | TRBJ1-2 | . | TRBV4-2
CASSDFSPGTRYEQYF | TGTGCCAGCAGTGATTTCTCGCCGGGGACAAGATACGAGCAGTACTTC | . | 16 | TRBJ2-7 | . | TRBV6-1
CASTTGGPPTDNYGYTF | TGTGCCAGCACGACAGGGGGCCCACCAACAGATAACTATGGCTACACCTTC | . | 17 | TRBJ1-2 | TRBD1 | TRBV28
CASRGGKDYEQYF | TGTGCCAGCAGAGGAGGGAAGGACTACGAGCAGTACTTC | . | 13 | TRBJ2-7 | . | TRBV7-2
CASSQEPGQVYGFSYEQYF | TGCGCCAGCAGCCAAGAGCCGGGACAGGTATATGGGTTTTCCTACGAGCAGTACTTC | . | 19 | TRBJ2-7 | TRBD1 | TRBV4-1
CASSRGEAGIEKLFF | TGTGCCAGCAGCCGGGGGGAGGCCGGGATTGAAAAACTGTTTTTT | . | 15 | TRBJ1-4 | . | TRBV2
CARSFNHPVPPWDTQNYGYTF | TGTGCCAGAAGCTTCAACCACCCCGTACCGCCGTGGGACACCCAAAACTATGGCTACACCTTC | . | 21 | TRBJ1-2 | . | TRBV7-5
CASSLDQGYGTQYF | TGTGCCAGCAGTTTAGATCAGGGGTATGGTACGCAGTATTTT | once | 14 | TRBJ2-3 | . | TRBV28
CASSQHSQGYGYTF | TGCGCCAGCAGCCAACATAGTCAGGGGTATGGCTACACCTTC | . | 14 | TRBJ1-2 | . | TRBV4-1
CASSPSQTAYEQYF | TGTGCCAGCAGCCCCTCCCAGACAGCATACGAGCAGTACTTC | few | 14 | TRBJ2-7 | . | TRBV14
CASSSRQGAYEQYF | TGTGCCAGTAGTTCAAGACAGGGGGCCTACGAGCAGTACTTC | . | 14 | TRBJ2-7 | TRBD1 | TRBV19
CASTDPPDREDGELFF | TGTGCCAGCACCGACCCTCCGGACAGGGAGGACGGGGAGCTGTTTTTT | . | 16 | TRBJ2-2 | . | TRBV21-1
CASSSQNQKEAFF | TGTGCCAGCAGCTCGCAGAATCAAAAAGAAGCTTTCTTT | . | 13 | TRBJ1-1 | . | TRBV5-6
CASSIGDFSNQPQHF | TGTGCCAGTAGTATAGGAGACTTTAGCAATCAGCCCCAGCATTTT | . | 15 | TRBJ1-5 | . | TRBV19
CASSFPDRGDEQFF | TGTGCCAGCAGTTTCCCGGACAGGGGGGATGAGCAGTTCTTC | . | 14 | TRBJ2-1 | TRBD1 | TRBV27
CASRKQGASPLHF | TGTGCCAGCAGGAAACAGGGGGCTTCACCCCTCCACTTT | once | 13 | TRBJ1-6 | TRBD1 | TRBV28
CATSDRETGSYGYTF | TGTGCCACCAGTGACAGAGAAACAGGGAGCTATGGCTACACCTTC | once | 15 | TRBJ1-2 | . | TRBV24-1